This TCR beta chain derives from a study of radiotherapy plus CTLA-4 blockade in lung cancer. About the research overall: Overall, less than 20% of patients showed an objective response, while 31% attained disease control.

The repertoire was sequenced with immunoSEQ multiplex PCR; TCRdb's copy has only in-frame clones and lacks some. The sample records 42,000 or so clones, about four fifths being singletons. Turning to this clone: The antigen remains undetermined.

V dropped 2 bases and J dropped 4 bases, with 12 bases sitting between them. The CDR3 runs 15 residues. In germline, CDR1 is KGHSH, CDR2 LQKENI. Study-level results: Among reported predictors of response, early blood T cell clone dynamics with interferon-beta performed best.

Sample: peripheral blood, taken from a patient treated with radiotherapy plus ipilimumab. The source is a human donor with non-small cell lung cancer that progressed on radiotherapy plus ipilimumab. The chain has TRBV18 and TRBJ1-5; D is unclear. CDR3 sequence: CASSPRQTGNQPQHF. For the CDR3, the DNA is TGTGCCAGCTCACCAAGGCAGACGGGGAATCAGCCCCAGCATTTT.